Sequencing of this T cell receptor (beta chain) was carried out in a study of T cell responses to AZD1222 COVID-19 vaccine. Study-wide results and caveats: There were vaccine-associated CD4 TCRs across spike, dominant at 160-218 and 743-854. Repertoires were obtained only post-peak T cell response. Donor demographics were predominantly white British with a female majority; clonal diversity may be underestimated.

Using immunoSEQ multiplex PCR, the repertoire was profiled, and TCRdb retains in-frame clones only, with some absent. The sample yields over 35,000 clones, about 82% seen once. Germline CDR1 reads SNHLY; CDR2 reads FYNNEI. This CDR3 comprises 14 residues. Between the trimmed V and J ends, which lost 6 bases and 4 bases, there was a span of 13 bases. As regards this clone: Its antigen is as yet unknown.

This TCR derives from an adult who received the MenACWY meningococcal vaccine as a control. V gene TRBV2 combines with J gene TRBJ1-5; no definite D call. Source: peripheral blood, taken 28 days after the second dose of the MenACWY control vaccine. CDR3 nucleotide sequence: TGTGCCAGCAGGGCTGATGTGGGTAATCAGCCCCAGCATTTT. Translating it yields CASRADVGNQPQHF. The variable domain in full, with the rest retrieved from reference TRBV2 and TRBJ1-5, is EPEVTQTPSHQVTQMGQEVILRCVPISNHLYFYWYRQILGQKVEFLVSFYNNEISEKSEIFDDQFSVERPDGSNFTLKIRSTKLEDSAMYFCASRADVGNQPQHFGDGTRLSIL.